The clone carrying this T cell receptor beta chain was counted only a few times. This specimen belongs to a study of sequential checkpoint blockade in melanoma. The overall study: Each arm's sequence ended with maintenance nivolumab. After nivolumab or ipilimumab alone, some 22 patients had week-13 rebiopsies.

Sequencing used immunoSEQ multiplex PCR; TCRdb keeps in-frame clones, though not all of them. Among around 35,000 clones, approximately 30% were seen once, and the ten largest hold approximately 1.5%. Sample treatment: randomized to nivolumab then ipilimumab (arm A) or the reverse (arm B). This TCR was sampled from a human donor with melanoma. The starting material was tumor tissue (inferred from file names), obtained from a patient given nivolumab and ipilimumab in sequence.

CDR3 in amino acids: CASSRAGGSNQPQHF. In nucleotides, the CDR3 is TGTGCCAGCAGCCGAGCGGGGGGTAGCAATCAGCCCCAGCATTTT. The chain is built from TRBV28 and TRBJ1-5; D perhaps matches TRBD1 (5 bases). The germline CDR1 and CDR2 sequences are MDHEN and SYDVKM. The CDR3 covers 15 residues. The V and J ends lost 6 bases and 0 bases respectively, with 12 bases between them.